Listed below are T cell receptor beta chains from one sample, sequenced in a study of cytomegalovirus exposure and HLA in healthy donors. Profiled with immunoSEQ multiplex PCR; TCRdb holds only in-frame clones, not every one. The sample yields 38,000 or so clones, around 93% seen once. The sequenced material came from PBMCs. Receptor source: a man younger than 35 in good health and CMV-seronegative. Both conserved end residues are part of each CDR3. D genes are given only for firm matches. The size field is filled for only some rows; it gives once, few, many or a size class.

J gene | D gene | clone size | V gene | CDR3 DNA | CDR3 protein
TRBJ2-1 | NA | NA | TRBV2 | TGTGCCAGCACCGGGGAAGAGTGGTACAATGAGCAGTTCTTC | CASTGEEWYNEQFF
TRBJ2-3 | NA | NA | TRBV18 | TGTGCCAGCTCACGACAGAGCACAGATACGCAGTATTTT | CASSRQSTDTQYF
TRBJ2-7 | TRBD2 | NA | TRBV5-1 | TGCGCCAGCAGCTTGGTCGGCGGGAGCTCCTACGAGCAGTACTTC | CASSLVGGSSYEQYF
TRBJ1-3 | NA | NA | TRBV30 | TGTGCCTGGAGTCCAGGGGCCGCTGGAAACACCATATATTTT | CAWSPGAAGNTIYF
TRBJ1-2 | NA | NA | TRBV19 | TGTGCCAGTTCCCAAACCACAGGGACTAACTATGGCTACACCTTC | CASSQTTGTNYGYTF
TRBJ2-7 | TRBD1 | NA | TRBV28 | TGTGCCAGCAGTTTGGGACAGGCCTCCTACGAGCAGTACTTC | CASSLGQASYEQYF
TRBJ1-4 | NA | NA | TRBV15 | TGTGCCACCAGCAGAGACATTCAAACTAATGAAAAACTGTTTTTT | CATSRDIQTNEKLFF
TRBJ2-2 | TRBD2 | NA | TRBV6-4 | TGTGCCAGCAGTGAAGCGGGGGGGCGGATTAACACCGGGGAGCTGTTTTTT | CASSEAGGRINTGELFF
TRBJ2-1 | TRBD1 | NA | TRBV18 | TGTGCCAGCTCAAGAGAGGACAGGGGGCACGAGCAGTTCTTC | CASSREDRGHEQFF
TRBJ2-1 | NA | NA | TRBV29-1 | TGCAGCGTTGATTCTGAGAGCTCCTACAATGAGCAGTTCTTC | CSVDSESSYNEQFF
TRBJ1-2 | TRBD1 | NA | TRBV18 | TGTGCCAGCTCACCGGACAGGGCCCGAGCTAACTATGGCTACACCTTC | CASSPDRARANYGYTF
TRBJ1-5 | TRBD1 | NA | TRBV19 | TGTGCCAGTAGTACTGGACAGGGTATACAGCCCCAGCATTTT | CASSTGQGIQPQHF
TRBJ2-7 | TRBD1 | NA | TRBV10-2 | TGCGCCAGCGTGGACAGGTTTGGAGAGCAGTACTTC | CASVDRFGEQYF
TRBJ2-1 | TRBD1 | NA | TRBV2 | TGTGCCAGCAGCGTCGCCGGGACAGCAGGAAATGAGCAGTTCTTC | CASSVAGTAGNEQFF
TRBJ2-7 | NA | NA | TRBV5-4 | TGTGCCAGCAGCTTGGATCCTTCCCCCGTCTACGAGCAGTACTTC | CASSLDPSPVYEQYF
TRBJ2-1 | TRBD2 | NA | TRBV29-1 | TGCAGCGTTTCGAGGCTAGCGGGGGGCAATGAGCAGTTCTTC | CSVSRLAGGNEQFF
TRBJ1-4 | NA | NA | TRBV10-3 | TGTGCCATCAGTGAACGGGAAGCAACTAATGAAAAACTGTTTTTT | CAISEREATNEKLFF
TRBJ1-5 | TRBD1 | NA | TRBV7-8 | TGTGCCAGCAGCTTAATGGGCCAGGGGGCGGGTCAGCCCCAGCATTTT | CASSLMGQGAGQPQHF
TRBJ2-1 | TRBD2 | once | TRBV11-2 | TGTGCCAGCAGCTTAGAAGGGGCTAGCGGGGGGGCCGGGTTCTTC | CASSLEGASGGAGFF
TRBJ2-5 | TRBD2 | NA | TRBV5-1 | TGCGCCAGCAGCTCACAGCGGGGCCAACAAGAGACCCAGTACTTC | CASSSQRGQQETQYF
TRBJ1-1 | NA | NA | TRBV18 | TGTGCCAGCTTTAGGCAGGGGATGAACACTGAAGCTTTCTTT | CASFRQGMNTEAFF
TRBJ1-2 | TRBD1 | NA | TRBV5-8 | TGTGCCAGCAGTCGACTTATACAGACAGGGGCTAATGGCTACACCTTC | CASSRLIQTGANGYTF
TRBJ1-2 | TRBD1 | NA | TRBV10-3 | TGTGCCATCACTACAGGGGAAGGCGGCTACACCTTC | CAITTGEGGYTF
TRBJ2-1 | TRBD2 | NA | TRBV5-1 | TGCGCCAGCGGACTAGCGGGGGGCCCAAGCTCCTACAATGAGCAGTTCTTC | CASGLAGGPSSYNEQFF
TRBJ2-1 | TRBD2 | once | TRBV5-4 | TGTGCCAGCAGCTTGTTTTACTCTAGCGGGAGTGGTATGTATGAGCAGTTCTTC | CASSLFYSSGSGMYEQFF
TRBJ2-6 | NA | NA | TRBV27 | TGTGCCAGCCGACCCACCGTAACTAGGGCGGAGCATGGCACTGGGGCCAACGTCCTGACTTTC | CASRPTVTRAEHGTGANVLTF
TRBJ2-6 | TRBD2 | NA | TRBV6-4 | TGTGCCAGCAGTGCTAGCGGGAGCTCTGGGGCCAACGTCCTGACTTTC | CASSASGSSGANVLTF
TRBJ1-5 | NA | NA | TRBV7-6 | TGTGCCAGCAGCTTAAGAGGCTTTAATCAGCCCCAGCATTTT | CASSLRGFNQPQHF
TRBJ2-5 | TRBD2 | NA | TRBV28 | TGTGCCACGGGGCTCGCGGGGGGCGTGGAGACCCAGTACTTC | CATGLAGGVETQYF
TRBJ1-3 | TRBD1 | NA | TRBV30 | TGTGCCTGGACCACGACAGGGTACACCATATATTTT | CAWTTTGYTIYF
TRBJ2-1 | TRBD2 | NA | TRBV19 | TGTGCCAGTAGTACAGGGACTAGCGGGAAGGGCAATGAGCAGTTCTTC | CASSTGTSGKGNEQFF
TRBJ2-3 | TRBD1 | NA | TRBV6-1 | TGTGCCAGCAACCAGGGGGTCACAGATACGCAGTATTTT | CASNQGVTDTQYF
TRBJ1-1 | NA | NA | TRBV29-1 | TGCAGCGTTTTATCTGGAGGCACTGAAGCTTTCTTT | CSVLSGGTEAFF
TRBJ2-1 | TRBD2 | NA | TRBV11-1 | TGTGCCAGCAGCTTTCGGACTAGCGGGGATCACAAGGCAGAGCAGTTCTTC | CASSFRTSGDHKAEQFF
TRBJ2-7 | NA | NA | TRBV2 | TGTGCCAGCAGAGCCTTACTAGGCCGCCATTACGAGCAGTACTTC | CASRALLGRHYEQYF
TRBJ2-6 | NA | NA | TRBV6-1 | TGTGCCAGCAGTGAAGTCCGGGTGTCTGGGGCCAACGTCCTGACTTTC | CASSEVRVSGANVLTF
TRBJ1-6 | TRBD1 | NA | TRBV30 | TGTGCCTGGAAGACTTCCGGGGACAGGGGCAATTCACCCCTCCACTTT | CAWKTSGDRGNSPLHF
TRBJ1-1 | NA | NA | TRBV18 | TGTGCCAGCTCACAAGCAGGAGGGGAAATGAACACTGAAGCTTTCTTT | CASSQAGGEMNTEAFF
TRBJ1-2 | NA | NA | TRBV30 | TGTGCCTGGAGACAGCCTGGGGGGTATGGCTACACCTTC | CAWRQPGGYGYTF
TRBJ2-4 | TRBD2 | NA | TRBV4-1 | TGCGCCAGCAGCCAAGTTTGGACTAGCGGGATTATTTACTTC | CASSQVWTSGIIYF
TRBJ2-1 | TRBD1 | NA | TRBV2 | TGTGCCAGCAGTTCAGGGGGCGGATACAATGAGCAGTTCTTC | CASSSGGGYNEQFF
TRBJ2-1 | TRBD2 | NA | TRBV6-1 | TGTGCCAGCAGTGCGGGAGGGGTCGACTCGGGCAATGAGCAGTTCTTC | CASSAGGVDSGNEQFF
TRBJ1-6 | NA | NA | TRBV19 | TGTGCCAGTAGTCCCCGAGGGGAGGGCTATAATTCACCCCTCCACTTT | CASSPRGEGYNSPLHF
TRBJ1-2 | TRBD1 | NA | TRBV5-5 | TGTGCCAGCAGCTTAGGACAGGGCGGTGGCTATGGCTACACCTTC | CASSLGQGGGYGYTF
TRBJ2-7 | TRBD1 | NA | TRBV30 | TGTGCCTGGAGTTGGGGCGGACAGGGGGGGTCCTACGAGCAGTACTTC | CAWSWGGQGGSYEQYF
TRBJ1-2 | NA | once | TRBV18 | TGTGCCAGCTCACCAGAGACAGGCTATGGCTACACCTTC | CASSPETGYGYTF
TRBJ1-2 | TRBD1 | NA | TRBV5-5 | TGTGCCAGTAGCTTGGTAGGGGGCCACTATGGCTACACCTTC | CASSLVGGHYGYTF
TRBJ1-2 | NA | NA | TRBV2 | TGTGCCAGCATGGAGGGACCCCTTAACTATGGCTACACCTTC | CASMEGPLNYGYTF
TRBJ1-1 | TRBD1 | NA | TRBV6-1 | TGTGCCAGCAGGGACAGGGCGAACACTGAAGCTTTCTTT | CASRDRANTEAFF
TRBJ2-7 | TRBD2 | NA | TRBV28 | TGTGCCAGCAGCTCTAGCGGGGCGGTCTCCTACGAGCAGTACTTC | CASSSSGAVSYEQYF
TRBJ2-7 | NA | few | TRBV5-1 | TGCGCCAGCAGCCCTCACGGTTACGAGCAGTACTTC | CASSPHGYEQYF
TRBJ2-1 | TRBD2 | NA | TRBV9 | TGTGCCAGCAGCGCCCAAAGCGGGAGACTCGGCAATGAGCAGTTCTTC | CASSAQSGRLGNEQFF
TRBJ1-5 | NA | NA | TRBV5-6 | TGTGCCAGCAGCTCTTTACAGGACGGTGGCTATAGCAATCAGCCCCAGCATTTT | CASSSLQDGGYSNQPQHF
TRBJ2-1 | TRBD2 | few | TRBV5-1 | TGCGCCAGCAGCTCGACTAGCGGGAGCGGTAGTGAGCAGTTCTTC | CASSSTSGSGSEQFF
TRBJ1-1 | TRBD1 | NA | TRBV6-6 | TGTGCCAGCACCGAACAGGGGAGGAACACTGAAGCTTTCTTT | CASTEQGRNTEAFF